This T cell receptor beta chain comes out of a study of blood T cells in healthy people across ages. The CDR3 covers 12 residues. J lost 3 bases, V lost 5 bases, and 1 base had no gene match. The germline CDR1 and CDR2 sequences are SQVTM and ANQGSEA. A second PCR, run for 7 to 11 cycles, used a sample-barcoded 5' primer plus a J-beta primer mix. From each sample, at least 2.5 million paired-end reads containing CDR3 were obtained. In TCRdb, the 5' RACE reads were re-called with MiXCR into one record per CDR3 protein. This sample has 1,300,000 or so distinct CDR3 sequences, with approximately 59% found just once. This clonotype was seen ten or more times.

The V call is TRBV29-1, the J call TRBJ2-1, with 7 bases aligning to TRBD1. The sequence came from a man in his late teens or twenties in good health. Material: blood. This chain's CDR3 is CSVRDSYNEQFF. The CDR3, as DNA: TGCAGCGTTAGGGACAGCTACAATGAGCAGTTCTTC.